The 17 T cell receptor beta chains given below trace back to one sample, sequenced in a study of breast tumors, draining lymph nodes, adjacent tissues. TCRdb re-analysed the multiplex PCR reads in MiXCR, keeping a single row per CDR3 protein. The data show hundreds of thousands of distinct CDR3 sequences, 32% seen once. Axillary draining lymph nodes of breast cancer patients supplied the node samples. Sequencing was done on a sample of axillary lymph node tissue. The source is a female donor with breast cancer. Some clones in this sample may be carry-over from other donors' samples.

The rearrangement joins TRBV11-2 to TRBJ2-5; 12 bases match TRBD2. This CDR3 has 17 residues. The V segment lost 5 bases and the J segment 1 base; nucleotides outside the gene matches: 8. Looked up from germline, CDR1 is SGHAT and CDR2 is FQNNGV. CDR3 loop: CASSRRLAGGIQETQYF. CDR3 nucleotide sequence: TGTGCCAGCAGCCGCCGGCTAGCGGGAGGGATCCAAGAGACCCAGTACTTC. Supplemented by reference TRBV11-2 and TRBJ2-5, the full variable domain reads EAGVAQSPRYKIIEKRQSVAFWCNPISGHATLYWYQQILGQGPKLLIQFQNNGVVDDSQLPKDRFSAERLKGVDSTLKIQPAKLEDSAVYLCASSRRLAGGIQETQYFGPGTRLLVL.

The rearrangement uses TRBV5-1 and TRBJ1-5, with D possibly TRBD1 on 5 matching bases. Trimming took 3 bases from V and 3 from J, leaving 10 bases between them. CDR1 is SGHRS, CDR2 YFSETQ, per germline. This CDR3 has 14 amino acids. DNA of the CDR3: TGCGCCAGCAGCTACGGGGACCCCAATCAGCCCCAGCATTTT. As protein: CASSYGDPNQPQHF.

This clonotype was recorded many times. This sequence joins TRBV20-1 and TRBJ1-5, with 9 bases identical to TRBD1. CDR3 length: 14 residues. With V trimmed by 4 bases and J by 4 bases, 5 bases remained unmatched. Germline CDR1 reads DFQATT; CDR2 reads SNEGSKA (reference sequence). CDR3: CSATDRGRNQPQHF. CDR3 in DNA: TGCAGTGCTACGGACAGGGGTAGGAATCAGCCCCAGCATTTT.

This clonotype was found many times. The chain employs TRBV9 and TRBJ1-2, with 8 bases that match TRBD1. CDR3 length: 14 residues. Germline V lookup: CDR1 SGDLS, CDR2 YYNGEE. The J segment lost 3 bases and the V segment lost 3 bases, leaving 4 bases of the junction unmatched. Written as DNA, the CDR3 is TGTGCCAGCAGCGGGGGACAGGCTCACTATGGCTACACCTTC. Translating it yields CASSGGQAHYGYTF.

The sample holds a few counts of this clonotype. The genes are TRBV5-1 and TRBJ1-1; 9 bases match TRBD1. The CDR3 has 16 residues. The V gene's germline CDR1 is SGHRS and CDR2 YFSETQ. The ends lost 3 bases at V and 0 bases at J; junction bases unmatched: 6. The CDR3 sequence is CASSSGTGWVNTEAFF. The DNA of the CDR3 is TGCGCCAGCAGCTCCGGGACAGGGTGGGTGAACACTGAAGCTTTCTTT.

This clonotype has at least ten counts. The V gene is TRBV7-8, the J gene TRBJ2-1; D is uncertain. CDR3 length equals 14 residues. Germline CDR1 reads SGHVS; CDR2 reads FQNEAQ. V was cut by 1 base and J by 4 bases, with 8 bases left in between. Written as DNA, the CDR3 is TGTGCCAGCAGCTTAGGGTTCAGATACAATGAGCAGTTCTTC. Translated, it gives CASSLGFRYNEQFF.

This clonotype was counted ten times or more. The chain carries TRBV6-1 and TRBJ2-7; D is undetermined. The germline V and J ends were trimmed by 2 bases and 5 bases, with 10 bases remaining between them. Germline V gene lookup returns CDR1 MNHNS and CDR2 SASEGT. The length of the CDR3 is 13 residues. Here the CDR3 reads CASSERRLHEQYF. For the CDR3, the DNA is TGTGCCAGCAGTGAACGCAGGTTGCACGAGCAGTACTTC.

This clonotype was seen many times. The chain combines TRBV29-1 with TRBJ2-2; the D gene is possibly TRBD1 (7 bases). Trimming pared 4 bases from V and 5 bases from J, leaving 11 bases between. CDR3 size: 13 residues. Germline CDR1 reads SQVTM; CDR2 reads ANQGSEA. The CDR3 coding sequence is TGCAGCGTTGGCAGGGGGAGGACCGGGGAGCTGTTTTTT. Translating it yields CSVGRGRTGELFF.

This clonotype was counted many times. The V call is TRBV5-1, the J call TRBJ2-5; 10 nucleotides agree with TRBD1. The CDR3 runs to 14 residues. The germline V gene encodes CDR1 SGHRS and CDR2 YFSETQ. Germline trimming cut 4 bases from V and 8 bases from J; bases unmatched to any gene: 8. The DNA for the CDR3 is TGCGCCAGCAGCCCGGGACAGGGGAGGGACACCCAGTACTTC. It yields the protein CASSPGQGRDTQYF.

In nucleotides, the CDR3 is TGCAGCACCTTTATCGGGACTAGCGGGAGGAGGGATACGCAGTATTTT. The encoded protein is CSTFIGTSGRRDTQYF. The chain is built from TRBV29-1 and TRBJ2-3, with 15 bases aligning to TRBD2. J gave up 6 bases and V 8 bases, and 12 bases lay outside the gene matches. CDR3 length equals 16 residues. CDR1 and CDR2 (germline): SQVTM, ANQGSEA.

This clonotype was picked up many times. This chain connects TRBV27 to TRBJ2-5; D perhaps matches TRBD1 (5 bases). This CDR3 has 13 residues. Trimming left V 6 bases short and J 1 base short, with 9 bases between. Germline assignment: CDR1 MNHEY and CDR2 SMNVEV (reference sequence). The CDR3 DNA sequence: TGTGCCAGCAGAGGACACCTCCAAGAGACCCAGTACTTC. This codes for CASRGHLQETQYF.

This clonotype was detected ten times or more. This chain connects TRBV7-9 to TRBJ2-7; tentatively, D is TRBD1 or TRBD2 (5 bases each). CDR1 and CDR2 (germline): SEHNR, FQNEAQ (reference sequence). This CDR3 is built from 12 residues. V was shortened by 3 bases and J by 12 bases, with 15 bases between the two germline ends. In nucleotides, the CDR3 is TGTGCCAGCAGCTTTCTTGGGGGAGTTCCGTACTTC. This codes for CASSFLGGVPYF.

This clonotype has a count of ten or more. The chain employs TRBV5-6 and TRBJ1-2; unclear D gene. CDR1 SGHDT and CDR2 YYEEEE come from the germline V gene. V lost 1 base to trimming and J lost 2 bases, with 12 bases between them. The CDR3 contains 15 residues. The CDR3 sequence is CASSLRRLHNYGYTF. In DNA form, the CDR3 reads TGTGCCAGCAGCTTGCGTAGGCTCCACAACTATGGCTACACCTTC.

V gene TRBV5-1 combines with J gene TRBJ1-1, with 9 nucleotides matching TRBD1. The CDR3 consists of 16 residues. Germline CDR1 reads SGHRS; CDR2 reads YFSETQ. J gave up 1 base and V 2 bases, and 6 bases lay outside the gene matches. The CDR3 nucleotides read TGCGCCAGCAGCTTTTCGGACAGGGGTACGAACACTGAAGCTTTCTTT. Protein: CASSFSDRGTNTEAFF.

There are many counts of this clonotype. A read error is possible here, since a much larger clone lies one base away. This chain connects TRBV20-1 to TRBJ2-7; 13 bases are shared with TRBD2. The germline CDR1 and CDR2 sequences are DFQATT and SNEGSKA (reference sequence). This CDR3 comprises 14 residues. Trimming took 6 bases from V and 6 from J; bases not matched to a gene: 8. CDR3 DNA: TGCAGTGCGGAGGGGACTAGCGGGAACCCCGAGCAGTACTTC. This translates into CSAEGTSGNPEQYF.

There are many counts of this clonotype. The gene calls are TRBV4-1 and TRBJ2-3; D gene ambiguous. The CDR3 contains 14 residues. V lost 3 bases and J lost 7, with 14 bases in between. Germline loops: CDR1 MGHRA, CDR2 YSYEKL. The CDR3 DNA follows: TGCGCCAGCAGCCAGATCCTAGGATTTTATACGCAGTATTTT. Translation gives CASSQILGFYTQYF.

The V gene is TRBV3-1, the J gene TRBJ2-2; D may be TRBD2 (6 bases). The CDR3 sequence is 16 residues long. The germline CDR1 and CDR2 sequences are LGHDT and YNNKEL (reference sequence). The V end was cut by 0 bases, the J end by 5 bases, with 13 bases between. The CDR3: CASSQDTGVGTGELFF. CDR3 in DNA: TGTGCCAGCAGCCAAGATACGGGAGTCGGGACCGGGGAGCTGTTTTTT.